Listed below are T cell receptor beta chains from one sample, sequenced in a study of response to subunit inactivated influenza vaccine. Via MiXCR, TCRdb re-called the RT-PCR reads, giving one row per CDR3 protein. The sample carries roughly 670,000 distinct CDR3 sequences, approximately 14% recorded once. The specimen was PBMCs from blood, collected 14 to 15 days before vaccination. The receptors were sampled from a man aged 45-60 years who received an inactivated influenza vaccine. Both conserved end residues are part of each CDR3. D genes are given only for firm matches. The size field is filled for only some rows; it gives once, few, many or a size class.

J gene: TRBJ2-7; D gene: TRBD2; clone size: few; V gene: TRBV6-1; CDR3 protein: CASRSSGYDYEQYF; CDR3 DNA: TGTGCCAGCAGATCTAGCGGTTACGACTACGAGCAGTACTTC
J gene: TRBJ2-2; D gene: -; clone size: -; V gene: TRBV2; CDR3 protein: CASGRSGELFF; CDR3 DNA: TGTGCCAGCGGGAGGTCCGGGGAGCTGTTTTTT
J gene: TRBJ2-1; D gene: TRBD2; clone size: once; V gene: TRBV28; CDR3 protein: CASSPPSGGRNEQFF; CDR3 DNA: TGTGCCAGCAGTCCCCCTAGCGGGGGGAGGAATGAGCAGTTCTTC
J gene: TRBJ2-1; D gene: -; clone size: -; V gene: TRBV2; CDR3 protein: CASNWETNEQFF; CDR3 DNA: TGTGCCAGCAATTGGGAGACAAATGAGCAGTTCTTC
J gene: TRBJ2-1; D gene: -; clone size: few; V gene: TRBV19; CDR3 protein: CASGRGDEQFF; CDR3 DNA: TGTGCCAGTGGAAGGGGGGATGAGCAGTTCTTC
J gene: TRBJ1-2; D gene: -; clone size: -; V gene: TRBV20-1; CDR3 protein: CSARAAGFNYGYTF; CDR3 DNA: TGCAGTGCTAGAGCGGCAGGTTTTAACTATGGCTACACCTTC
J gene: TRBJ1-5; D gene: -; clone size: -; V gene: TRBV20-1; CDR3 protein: CSARGTINQPQHF; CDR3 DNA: TGCAGTGCTAGAGGGACTATCAATCAGCCCCAGCATTTT
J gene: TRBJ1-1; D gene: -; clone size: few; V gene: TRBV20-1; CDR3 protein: CSASFSIGGTEAFF; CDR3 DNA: TGCAGTGCTAGCTTTAGCATTGGCGGCACTGAAGCTTTCTTT
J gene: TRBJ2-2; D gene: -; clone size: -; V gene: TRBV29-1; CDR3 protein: CSVFRQASGELFF; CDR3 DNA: TGCAGCGTATTCAGACAAGCCTCCGGGGAGCTGTTTTTT
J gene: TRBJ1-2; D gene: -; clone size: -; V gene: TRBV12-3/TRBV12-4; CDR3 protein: CASSQTRVDGYTF; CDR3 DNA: TGTGCCAGCAGTCAGACGCGGGTGGATGGCTACACCTTC
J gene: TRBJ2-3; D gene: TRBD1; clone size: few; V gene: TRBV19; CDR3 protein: CASSLTGQGFTDTQYF; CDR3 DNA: TGTGCCAGTAGTCTAACGGGACAGGGTTTTACGGATACGCAGTATTTT
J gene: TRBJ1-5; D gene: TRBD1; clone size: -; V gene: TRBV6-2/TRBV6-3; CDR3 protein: CASSKTGGDQPQHF; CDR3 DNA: TGTGCCAGCAGTAAGACAGGGGGCGATCAGCCCCAGCATTTT
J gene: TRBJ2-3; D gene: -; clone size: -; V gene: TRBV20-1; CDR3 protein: CSARSDSQLGTDTQYF; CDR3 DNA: TGCAGTGCTAGATCCGACAGCCAGTTAGGCACAGATACGCAGTATTTT
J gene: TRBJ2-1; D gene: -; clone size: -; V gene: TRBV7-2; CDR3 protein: CASSPPPGSNEQFF; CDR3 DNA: TGTGCCAGCAGCCCCCCTCCGGGAAGTAATGAGCAGTTCTTC
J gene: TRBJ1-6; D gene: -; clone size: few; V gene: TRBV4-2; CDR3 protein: CASSPRSSYNSPLHF; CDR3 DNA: TGTGCCAGCAGCCCCCGCAGCTCCTATAATTCACCCCTCCACTTT
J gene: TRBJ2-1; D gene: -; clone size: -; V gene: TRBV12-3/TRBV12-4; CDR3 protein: CATRVADNEQFF; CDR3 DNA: TGTGCAACCCGGGTAGCGGACAATGAGCAGTTCTTC
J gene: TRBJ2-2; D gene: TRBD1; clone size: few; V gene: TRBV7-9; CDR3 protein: CASSSGQGTTGELFF; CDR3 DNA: TGTGCCAGCAGCTCGGGACAGGGGACCACCGGGGAGCTGTTTTTT
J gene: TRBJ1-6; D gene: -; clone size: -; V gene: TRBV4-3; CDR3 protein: CASSQLKGPGENYNSPLHF; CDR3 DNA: TGCGCCAGCAGCCAACTAAAGGGCCCAGGGGAAAACTATAATTCACCCCTCCACTTT
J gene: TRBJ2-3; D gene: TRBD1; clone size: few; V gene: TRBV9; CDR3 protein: CASSVGGGYSTDTQYF; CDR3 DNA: TGTGCCAGCAGCGTAGGAGGGGGCTACAGCACAGATACGCAGTATTTT
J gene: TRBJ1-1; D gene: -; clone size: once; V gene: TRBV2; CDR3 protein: CASSRGKMNTEAFF; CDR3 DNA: TGTGCCAGCAGCCGGGGTAAAATGAACACTGAAGCTTTCTTT
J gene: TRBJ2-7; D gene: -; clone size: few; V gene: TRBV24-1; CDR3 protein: CATSGGPSYEQYF; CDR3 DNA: TGTGCCACCTCCGGGGGCCCGTCCTACGAGCAGTACTTC
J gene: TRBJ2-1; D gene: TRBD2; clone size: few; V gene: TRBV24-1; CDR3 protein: CATSDGGGLAVYNEQFF; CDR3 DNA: TGTGCCACCAGTGATGGAGGGGGACTAGCGGTATACAATGAGCAGTTCTTC
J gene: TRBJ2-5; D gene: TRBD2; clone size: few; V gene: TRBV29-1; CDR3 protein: CSVPRGSGTQYF; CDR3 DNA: TGCAGCGTTCCGCGCGGGAGCGGGACCCAGTACTTC
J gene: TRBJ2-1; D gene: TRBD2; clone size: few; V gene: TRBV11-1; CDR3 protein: CASSLVPSGMHEQFF; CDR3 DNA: TGTGCCAGCAGCTTAGTCCCTAGCGGGATGCATGAGCAGTTCTTC
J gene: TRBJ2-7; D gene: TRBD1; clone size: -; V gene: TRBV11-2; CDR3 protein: CASSTVTGVADEQYF; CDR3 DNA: TGTGCCAGCAGCACTGTGACAGGGGTAGCTGACGAGCAGTACTTC
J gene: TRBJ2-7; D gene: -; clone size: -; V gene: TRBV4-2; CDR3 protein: CASSQDPIYLYEQYF; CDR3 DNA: TGTGCCAGCAGCCAAGACCCCATCTACCTCTACGAGCAGTACTTC
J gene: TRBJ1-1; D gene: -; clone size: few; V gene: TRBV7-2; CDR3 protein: CASGRFGTEAFF; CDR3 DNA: TGTGCCAGCGGCCGATTCGGCACTGAAGCTTTCTTT
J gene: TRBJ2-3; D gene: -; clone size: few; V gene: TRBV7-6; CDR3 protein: CASSRRAADTQYF; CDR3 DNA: TGTGCCAGCAGCCGACGAGCGGCAGATACGCAGTATTTT
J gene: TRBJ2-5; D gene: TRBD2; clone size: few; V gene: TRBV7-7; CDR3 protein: CASSLRASGSSRETQYF; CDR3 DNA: TGTGCCAGCAGCTTACGGGCTAGCGGGAGTAGTAGGGAGACCCAGTACTTC
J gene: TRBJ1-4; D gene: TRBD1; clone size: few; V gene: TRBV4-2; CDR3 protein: CASSRDRGGEKLFF; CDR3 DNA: TGTGCCAGCAGCCGGGACAGGGGAGGCGAAAAACTGTTTTTT
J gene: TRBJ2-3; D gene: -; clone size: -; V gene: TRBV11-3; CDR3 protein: CASSSRTVPTDTQYF; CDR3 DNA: TGTGCCAGCAGCTCCAGAACTGTTCCCACAGATACGCAGTATTTT
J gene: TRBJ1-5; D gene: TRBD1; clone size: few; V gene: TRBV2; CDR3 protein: CASSGETGGQPQHF; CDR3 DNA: TGTGCCAGCAGTGGAGAAACAGGGGGACAGCCCCAGCATTTT
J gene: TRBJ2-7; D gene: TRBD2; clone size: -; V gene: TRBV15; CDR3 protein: CATSPGTSGRYYEQYF; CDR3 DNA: TGTGCCACCAGCCCGGGGACTAGCGGGAGGTATTACGAGCAGTACTTC
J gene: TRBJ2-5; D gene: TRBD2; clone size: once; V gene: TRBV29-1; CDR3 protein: CSVVASIGTSGYQDTQYF; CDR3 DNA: TGCAGCGTTGTGGCTTCGATTGGTACTAGCGGATACCAAGACACCCAGTACTTC
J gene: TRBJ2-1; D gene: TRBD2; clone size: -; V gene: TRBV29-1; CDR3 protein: CSVVLGGLASYNEQFF; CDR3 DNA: TGCAGCGTTGTACTCGGAGGACTAGCCTCCTACAATGAGCAGTTCTTC
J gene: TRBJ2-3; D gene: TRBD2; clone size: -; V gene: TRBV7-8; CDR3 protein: CASSKRTSGFPSTDTQYF; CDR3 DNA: TGTGCCAGCAGCAAGCGGACTAGCGGGTTCCCTAGCACAGATACGCAGTATTTT
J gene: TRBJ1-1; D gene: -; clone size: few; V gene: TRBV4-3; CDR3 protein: CASSQVQANTEAFF; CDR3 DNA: TGCGCCAGCAGCCAAGTCCAGGCGAACACTGAAGCTTTCTTT
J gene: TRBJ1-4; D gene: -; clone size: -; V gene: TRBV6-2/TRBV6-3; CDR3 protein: CASRKIGQSATNEKLFF; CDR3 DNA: TGTGCCAGCAGAAAGATTGGACAGTCGGCAACTAATGAAAAACTGTTTTTT
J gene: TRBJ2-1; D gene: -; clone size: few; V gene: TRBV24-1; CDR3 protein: CATKSDSDSEQFF; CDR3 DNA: TGTGCCACCAAGAGTGACAGCGACAGTGAGCAGTTCTTC
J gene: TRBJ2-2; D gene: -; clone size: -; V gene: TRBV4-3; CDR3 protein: CASSQDGAGNTGELFF; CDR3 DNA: TGCGCCAGCAGCCAAGATGGGGCGGGGAACACCGGGGAGCTGTTTTTT
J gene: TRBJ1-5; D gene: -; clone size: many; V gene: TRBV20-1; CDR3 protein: CSAGRNRANQPQHF; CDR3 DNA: TGCAGTGCTGGCAGAAACAGGGCCAATCAGCCCCAGCATTTT
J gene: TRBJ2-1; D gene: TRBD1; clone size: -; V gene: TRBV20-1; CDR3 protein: CSAGQGYNEQFF; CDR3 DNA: TGCAGTGCGGGACAGGGGTACAATGAGCAGTTCTTC
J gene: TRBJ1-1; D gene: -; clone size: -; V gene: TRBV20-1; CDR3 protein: CSAPRMARTNTEAFF; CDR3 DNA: TGCAGTGCCCCCCGAATGGCCAGGACGAACACTGAAGCTTTCTTT
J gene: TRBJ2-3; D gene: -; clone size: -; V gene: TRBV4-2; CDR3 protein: CASSQEIQGTDTQYF; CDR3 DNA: TGTGCCAGCAGCCAAGAGATCCAGGGCACAGATACGCAGTATTTT
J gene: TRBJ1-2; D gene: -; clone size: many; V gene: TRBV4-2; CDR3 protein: CASSQRGGGYGYTF; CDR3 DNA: TGTGCCAGCAGCCAAAGGGGGGGGGGCTATGGCTACACCTTC
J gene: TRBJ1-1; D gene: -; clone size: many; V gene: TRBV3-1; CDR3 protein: CASSQVEGSTEAFF; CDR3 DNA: TGTGCCAGCAGCCAAGTGGAGGGGAGCACTGAAGCTTTCTTT
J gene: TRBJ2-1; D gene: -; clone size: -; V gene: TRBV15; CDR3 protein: CATSRASLLSSYNEQFF; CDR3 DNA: TGTGCCACCAGCAGAGCCTCCTTACTCAGCTCCTACAATGAGCAGTTCTTC
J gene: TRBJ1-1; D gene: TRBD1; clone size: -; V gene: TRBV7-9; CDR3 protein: CASSRTTGDEAFF; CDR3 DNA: TGTGCCAGCAGCCGAACGACAGGGGATGAAGCTTTCTTT
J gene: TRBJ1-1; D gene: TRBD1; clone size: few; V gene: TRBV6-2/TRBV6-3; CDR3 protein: CASSFTGDGTEAFF; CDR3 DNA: TGTGCCAGCAGTTTCACAGGGGATGGCACTGAAGCTTTCTTT
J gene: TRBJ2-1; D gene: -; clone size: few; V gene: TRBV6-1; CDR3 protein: CASSTGWGRYNEQFF; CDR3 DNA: TGTGCCAGCAGTACCGGGTGGGGCCGATACAATGAGCAGTTCTTC
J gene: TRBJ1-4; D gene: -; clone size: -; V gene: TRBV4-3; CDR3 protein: CASSQRPATNEKLFF; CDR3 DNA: TGCGCCAGCAGCCAACGACCTGCAACTAATGAAAAACTGTTTTTT
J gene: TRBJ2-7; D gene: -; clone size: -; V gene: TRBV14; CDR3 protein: CASSVQGNEQYF; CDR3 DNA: TGTGCCAGCAGCGTACAGGGTAACGAGCAGTACTTC
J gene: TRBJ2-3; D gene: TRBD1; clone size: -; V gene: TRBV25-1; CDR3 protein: CASSGPTGGDLNTDTQYF; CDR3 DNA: TGTGCCAGCAGTGGTCCGACAGGGGGCGACCTTAACACAGATACGCAGTATTTT
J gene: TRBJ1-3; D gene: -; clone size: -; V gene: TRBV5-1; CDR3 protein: CASSLDRSSGNTIYF; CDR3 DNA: TGCGCCAGCAGCTTGGACAGGAGCTCTGGAAACACCATATATTTT
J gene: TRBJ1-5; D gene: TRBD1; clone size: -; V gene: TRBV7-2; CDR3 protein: CASSLEDRGPPQHF; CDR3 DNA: TGTGCCAGCAGCTTAGAGGACAGGGGTCCGCCCCAGCATTTT
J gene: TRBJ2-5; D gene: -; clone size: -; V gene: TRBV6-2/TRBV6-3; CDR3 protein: CASSYPMGRREETQYF; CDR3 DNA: TGTGCCAGCAGTTACCCTATGGGACGTAGAGAAGAGACCCAGTACTTC
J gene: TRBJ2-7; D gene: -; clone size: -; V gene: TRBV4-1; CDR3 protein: CASSPDRLYEQYF; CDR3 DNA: TGCGCCAGCAGCCCCGACCGACTCTACGAGCAGTACTTC
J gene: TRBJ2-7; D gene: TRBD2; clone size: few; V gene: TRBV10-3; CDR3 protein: CAISETAGDYEQYF; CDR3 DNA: TGTGCCATCAGTGAGACAGCGGGAGATTACGAGCAGTACTTC
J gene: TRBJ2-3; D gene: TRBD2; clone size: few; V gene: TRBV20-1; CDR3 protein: CSARLAASTDTQYF; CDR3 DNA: TGCAGTGCACGCCTAGCGGCTAGCACAGATACGCAGTATTTT